These 24 T cell receptor beta chains originate from one sample sequenced in a study of blood T cell repertoires in COVID-19. Some clones are missing from TCRdb's copy, which holds only in-frame ones; the method was immunoSEQ multiplex PCR. The table includes roughly 70,000 clones, roughly 71% detected once. The sequenced material came from peripheral blood. Receptors were obtained from a man in his 60s with COVID-19, enrolled during active disease.

The rearrangement joins TRBV15 to TRBJ2-5, with a weak D call TRBD1 (6 bases). Germline V gene lookup returns CDR1 LNHNV and CDR2 YYDKDF (reference sequence). V was cut by 0 bases and J by 3 bases, with 8 bases left in between. The CDR3 has 14 residues. The CDR3 reads CATSREQGKETQYF. The CDR3 region has the DNA TGTGCCACCAGCAGAGAGCAGGGGAAAGAGACCCAGTACTTC.

The gene calls are TRBV11-3 and TRBJ2-3; TRBD2 is a possible D gene (5 bases). The CDR3 has 17 residues. The V end lost 1 base, the J end lost 0 bases, and 14 bases lay between the germline ends. The V gene's germline CDR1 is SGHNT and CDR2 YENEEA. The DNA of the CDR3 is TGTGCCAGCAGCTTAGGGCGGGTTACAAGGAGCACAGATACGCAGTATTTT. It specifies CASSLGRVTRSTDTQYF.

The count of this clone is one. The chain couples TRBV11-3 to TRBJ2-1, with no clear D. The CDR3 consists of 14 residues. The V and J ends lost 6 bases and 3 bases respectively, with 12 bases between them. The germline V gene encodes CDR1 SGHNT and CDR2 YENEEA. CDR3 residues: CASSFYNDYNEQFF. The CDR3 nucleotides read TGTGCCAGCAGTTTTTACAACGACTACAATGAGCAGTTCTTC.

This clone was seen more than once but under ten times. The chain joins TRBV10-3 to TRBJ1-1; perhaps TRBD1 as D (5 bases). The length of the CDR3 is 14 residues. Germline lookup yields CDR1 ENHRY and CDR2 SYGVKD. V lost 5 bases and J 0 bases, leaving 10 bases between the germline ends. The CDR3 loop is CAISTTDMNTEAFF. CDR3 sequence (DNA): TGTGCCATCAGTACGACAGATATGAACACTGAAGCTTTCTTT.

The chain has TRBV4-1 and TRBJ2-3; a weak D match, TRBD1 (6 bases). The CDR3 extends over 16 amino acids. The V gene's germline CDR1 is MGHRA and CDR2 YSYEKL. Trimming stripped 6 bases from V and 3 bases from J, with 19 bases between. CDR3 amino acids: CASSSGQTPGTDTQYF. The CDR3 DNA follows: TGCGCCAGCAGTTCCGGACAGACCCCGGGGACAGATACGCAGTATTTT.

V and J are TRBV11-2 and TRBJ1-2, with D uncertain. With 2 bases removed from V and 8 bases from J, the gap between germline ends came to 12 bases. Germline V gives CDR1 SGHAT, CDR2 FQNNGV. This CDR3 spans 13 amino acids. The CDR3 nucleotides are TGTGCCAGCAGCTTAAACAAGGCGGGGGGCTACACCTTC. Translating it yields CASSLNKAGGYTF.

This sequence joins TRBV2 and TRBJ2-3; TRBD2 agrees at 16 bases. The germline V gene encodes CDR1 SNHLY and CDR2 FYNNEI. The CDR3 runs to 19 residues. With 6 bases clipped from V and 5 bases from J, the junction kept 14 bases outside the gene matches. CDR3 residues: CASSLRVGTSGGALDTQYF. DNA for the CDR3: TGTGCCAGCAGCCTCAGAGTGGGGACTAGCGGGGGGGCCTTAGATACGCAGTATTTT. Supplemented by reference TRBV2 and TRBJ2-3, the full variable domain reads EPEVTQTPSHQVTQMGQEVILRCVPISNHLYFYWYRQILGQKVEFLVSFYNNEISEKSEIFDDQFSVERPDGSNFTLKIRSTKLEDSAMYFCASSLRVGTSGGALDTQYFGPGTRLTVL.

The chain couples TRBV3-1 (or the pseudogene TRBV3-2) to TRBJ2-2, with 8 bases that match TRBD2. The V segment lost 0 bases and the J segment 7 bases; nucleotides outside the gene matches: 10. CDR1 and CDR2 from the germline V gene are LGHDT and YNNKEL (reference sequence). The CDR3 contains 17 residues. The CDR3 sequence: CASSQDLSAGVGGELFF. CDR3 DNA: TGTGCCAGCAGCCAAGATCTATCAGCGGGGGTCGGCGGGGAGCTGTTTTTT.

The chain uses TRBV5-4 and TRBJ2-5; no firm D call. The V gene lost 6 bases and the J gene lost 1 base, with 7 bases spanning the gap. From germline, CDR1 is SGHNT and CDR2 YYREEE (reference sequence). CDR3 length: 12 residues. As DNA, the CDR3 is TGTGCCAGCAACGACTTCCAAGAGACCCAGTACTTC. This gives the protein CASNDFQETQYF.

The J gene is TRBJ2-7, the V gene TRBV3-1 (or the pseudogene TRBV3-2); D may be TRBD1 (6 bases). Between the trimmed V and J ends, which lost 4 bases and 4 bases, there was a span of 14 bases. This CDR3 region has 14 residues. The germline CDR1 and CDR2 sequences are LGHDT and YNNKEL (reference sequence). CDR3 in DNA: TGTGCCAGCAGCCTTACAGGGCAGAGGTACGAGCAGTACTTC. Protein: CASSLTGQRYEQYF.

The V call is TRBV2, the J call TRBJ1-4; D not resolved. The CDR3 is made up of 15 amino acids. V lost 0 bases and J lost 2, with 7 bases in between. CDR1 SNHLY and CDR2 FYNNEI come from the germline V gene. This CDR3 reads CASSEAGGTNEKLFF. In DNA form, the CDR3 reads TGTGCCAGCAGTGAAGCCGGCGGTACTAATGAAAAACTGTTTTTT. Complete variable domain (other parts from reference TRBV2 and TRBJ1-4): EPEVTQTPSHQVTQMGQEVILRCVPISNHLYFYWYRQILGQKVEFLVSFYNNEISEKSEIFDDQFSVERPDGSNFTLKIRSTKLEDSAMYFCASSEAGGTNEKLFFGSGTQLSVL.

The chain uses TRBV3-1 (or the pseudogene TRBV3-2) and TRBJ1-3; D remains ambiguous. V was pared by 1 base and J by 2 bases, with 15 bases between. Looked up from germline, CDR1 is LGHDT and CDR2 is YNNKEL (reference sequence). This CDR3 is built from 17 residues. DNA for the CDR3: TGTGCCAGCAGCCAAGTATCGGGAGAACTTACTGGAAACACCATATATTTT. Translation: CASSQVSGELTGNTIYF.

The chain joins TRBV7-9 to TRBJ1-1; TRBD1 might be the D (5 bases). Trimming pared 4 bases from V and 10 bases from J, leaving 13 bases between. The CDR3 length is 12 residues. Per the germline V gene, CDR1 is SEHNR and CDR2 is FQNEAQ (reference sequence). The CDR3 DNA reads as TGTGCCAGCAGCTCCCGGGGGAATTTAGCTTTCTTT. It specifies CASSSRGNLAFF.

The CDR3, as DNA: TGTGCCAGCACCCAACAGGGGGCGGGGAAAGAGCAGTACTTC. It codes for CASTQQGAGKEQYF. This chain joins TRBV21-1 and TRBJ2-7; the table's D call, TRBD1, was not checked against the DNA. TRBV21-1 counts as a pseudogene. This CDR3 comprises 14 residues.

V gene TRBV5-1 combines with J gene TRBJ1-4, with a tentative D call TRBD1 (5 bases). The CDR3 totals 16 residues. Deletions cut 0 bases from V and 3 bases from J, with 12 bases between. CDR1 SGHRS and CDR2 YFSETQ come from the germline V gene. CDR3 sequence reads: CASSLGQGSANEKLFF. As DNA, the CDR3 is TGCGCCAGCAGCTTGGGGCAGGGTTCGGCTAATGAAAAACTGTTTTTT.

This clone came up once. The chain links TRBV6-5 to TRBJ2-2, with 7 bases that match TRBD1. Germline-derived CDR1 and CDR2 are MNHEY and SVGAGI. There are 14 residues in the CDR3. The V and J ends lost 7 bases and 4 bases, in that order; junction bases with no gene match: 6. CDR3 nucleotides: TGTGCCAGCACGTCAGGGGGACGCACCGGGGAGCTGTTTTTT. It encodes CASTSGGRTGELFF.

The chain carries TRBV11-2 and TRBJ2-7; possibly TRBD1 for D (6 bases). V lost 5 bases and J 6 bases, leaving 11 bases between the germline ends. The germline gives CDR1 SGHAT, CDR2 FQNNGV. The length of the CDR3 is 12 residues. The chain's CDR3 is CASSVQGGEQYF. The DNA of the CDR3 is TGTGCCAGCAGCGTACAGGGCGGCGAGCAGTACTTC.

The J gene is TRBJ1-1, the V gene TRBV5-1, with D possibly matching TRBD1 (5 bases). Trimming pared 0 bases from V and 4 bases from J, leaving 16 bases between. The CDR3 length is 16 residues. The germline CDR1 and CDR2 sequences are SGHRS and YFSETQ. The CDR3 DNA reads as TGCGCCAGCAGCTTGGAGTCTGGTAGCAGGGCCACTGAAGCTTTCTTT. Translation: CASSLESGSRATEAFF.

The chain uses TRBV5-6 and TRBJ1-1; D remains ambiguous. V was trimmed by 5 bases and J by 7 bases, leaving 12 bases between them. The CDR3 covers 12 residues. Germline CDR1 and CDR2: SGHDT and YYEEEE. This CDR3 reads CASSLTRGEAFF. The CDR3 DNA is TGTGCCAGCAGTCTCACGCGGGGTGAAGCTTTCTTT.

V and J are TRBV4-1 and TRBJ1-3; TRBD1 matches at 8 bases. CDR1 and CDR2 from the germline V gene are MGHRA and YSYEKL. The V segment lost 5 bases and the J segment 0 bases; nucleotides outside the gene matches: 9. This CDR3 spans 17 amino acids. The CDR3 coding sequence is TGCGCCAGCAGCGGGTCCCCCGGGACAGGCTCTGGAAACACCATATATTTT. This codes for CASSGSPGTGSGNTIYF.

The chain carries TRBV11-2 and TRBJ1-2, with a weak D call TRBD1 (5 bases). Trimming took 4 bases from V and 2 from J, leaving 11 bases between them. This CDR3 spans 14 amino acids. CDR1 is SGHAT, CDR2 FQNNGV, per germline. This CDR3 reads CASSSHRQNYGYTF. The CDR3 DNA reads TGTGCCAGCAGCTCCCACCGACAGAACTATGGCTACACCTTC.

This chain connects TRBV6-6 to TRBJ2-7; D is perhaps TRBD1 (5 bases). Germline CDR1 reads MNHNY; CDR2 reads SVGAGI (reference sequence). The length of the CDR3 is 15 residues. V was trimmed by 6 bases and J by 3 bases, leaving 18 bases between them. The CDR3 coding sequence is TGTGCCAGCAGGCGGTTTGAGACAGAAAACTACGAGCAGTACTTC. Its translation: CASRRFETENYEQYF.

The gene calls are TRBV2 and TRBJ1-5; no firm D call. Trimming left V 1 base short and J 3 bases short, with 7 bases between. Germline loops: CDR1 SNHLY, CDR2 FYNNEI. This CDR3 spans 14 amino acids. The CDR3 sequence: CASSEGRDNQPQHF. As DNA, the CDR3 is TGTGCCAGCAGTGAAGGGCGGGACAATCAGCCCCAGCATTTT. The full variable domain, rest sourced from reference TRBV2 and TRBJ1-5, is EPEVTQTPSHQVTQMGQEVILRCVPISNHLYFYWYRQILGQKVEFLVSFYNNEISEKSEIFDDQFSVERPDGSNFTLKIRSTKLEDSAMYFCASSEGRDNQPQHFGDGTRLSIL.

The rearrangement joins TRBV5-5 to TRBJ1-4; 10 bases line up with TRBD1. V was clipped by 5 bases and J by 5 bases; unmatched bases: 6. Germline V gene data show CDR1 as SGHKS and CDR2 as YYEKEE (reference sequence). The length of the CDR3 is 15 residues. The DNA for the CDR3 is TGTGCCAGCAGAGCCCTGGGACAGGGGAATGAAAAACTGTTTTTT. Amino acids: CASRALGQGNEKLFF.